Described below is a single TCR beta chain sequence and its context. Germline V lookup: CDR1 LNHDA, CDR2 SQIVND (reference sequence). CDR3 length: 13 amino acids. Trimming stripped 3 bases from V and 11 bases from J, with 14 bases between. The data derive from a study of control samples from healthy donors and cancer patients. Measured with immunoSEQ multiplex PCR; TCRdb has only the in-frame clones, and not every one. The sample has fewer than 25,000 clones, 75% to 85% seen once. The sequencing input was PBMCs. The TCR sequence derives from a man aged 60 to 69 with head and neck cancer. The chain employs TRBV19 and TRBJ1-5, with D possibly TRBD1 on 5 matching bases. The CDR3 is CASSIAGYEAQHF. CDR3 nucleotides: TGTGCCAGTAGTATTGCAGGGTATGAGGCCCAGCATTTT.